This entry lists 32 T cell receptor beta chains sequenced from one sample in a study of patients and donors after allogeneic stem cell transplantation. In TCRdb, the RT-PCR reads were re-called with MiXCR into one record per CDR3 protein. This table has 150,000 to 200,000 distinct CDR3 sequences, over 25% appearing once. The sequencing input was blood, either unsorted or a sorted T cell fraction (not recorded which). These receptors were collected from a human donor who was either an allogeneic HSCT recipient or a stem cell or donor lymphocyte infusion donor (not recorded which). It is not recorded whose cells these are; they may come from a transplant donor.

The V gene is TRBV6-5, the J gene TRBJ2-1, with TRBD1 identical over 9 bases. This CDR3 has 13 amino acids. CDR1 is MNHEY and CDR2 is SVGAGI in the germline V gene. V trimming: 5 bases; J trimming: 7 bases; junction bases outside the gene matches: 3. Here the CDR3 reads CASSHGQGNEQFF. CDR3 nucleotide sequence: TGTGCCAGCAGTCACGGACAGGGGAATGAGCAGTTCTTC.

There are a few counts of this clonotype. The V gene is TRBV28, the J gene TRBJ2-3; 7 bases match TRBD1. Germline-derived CDR1 and CDR2 are MDHEN and SYDVKM. The CDR3 length is 14 residues. After removal of 4 bases from V and 4 bases from J, the junction contained 5 bases not matched to a gene. CDR3 amino acids: CASSSHDRADTQYF. Written as DNA, the CDR3 is TGTGCCAGCAGTTCTCACGACAGGGCAGATACGCAGTATTTT.

This chain links TRBV3-1 with TRBJ2-4; D is undetermined. Germline CDR1 is LGHDT and CDR2 is YNNKEL (reference sequence). The CDR3 length is 13 residues. V lost 7 bases and J 7 bases, leaving 14 bases between the germline ends. Here the CDR3 reads CASTPSGSNIQYF. The CDR3 DNA sequence: TGTGCCAGCACCCCTTCGGGTTCCAACATTCAGTACTTC. The full variable domain, with the rest looked up from reference TRBV3-1 and TRBJ2-4, is DTAVSQTPKYLVTQMGNDKSIKCEQNLGHDTMYWYKQDSKKFLKIMFSYNNKELIINETVPNRFSPKSPDKAHLNLHINSLELGDSAVYFCASTPSGSNIQYFGAGTRLSVL.

The gene calls are TRBV20-1 and TRBJ2-5, with D possibly matching TRBD2 (6 bases). The germline V and J ends were trimmed by 0 bases and 5 bases, with 22 bases remaining between them. Germline V gene sequence: CDR1 DFQATT, CDR2 SNEGSKA (reference sequence). The CDR3 contains 17 residues. The CDR3 DNA reads as TGCAGTGCTAGAGATCCGACGGGAGCAAATCTTTACGAGACCCAGTACTTC. Protein: CSARDPTGANLYETQYF.

V usage is TRBV4-3 and J usage is TRBJ2-5, with 11 bases lining up with TRBD1. The CDR3 is 19 amino acids. Trimming at V came to 0 bases and at J to 5 bases, leaving 14 bases not matched to a gene. Germline-derived CDR1 and CDR2 are LGHNA and YSLEER. CDR3 DNA: TGCGCCAGCAGCCAAGACTGGACAGGGGGCTTGAGCAGTAGGGAGACCCAGTACTTC. Translation gives CASSQDWTGGLSSRETQYF.

The chain has TRBV28 and TRBJ2-6; 7 nucleotides match TRBD1. Per germline, CDR1 MDHEN and CDR2 SYDVKM. Germline trimming cut 7 bases from V and 0 bases from J; bases unmatched to any gene: 3. This CDR3 spans 15 amino acids. The DNA for the CDR3 is TGTGCCAGCAACCCAGGGGGCTCTGGGGCCAACGTCCTGACTTTC. Residues: CASNPGGSGANVLTF.

The V call is TRBV11-3, the J call TRBJ2-2; 8 bases are shared with TRBD1. Per the germline V gene, CDR1 is SGHNT and CDR2 is YENEEA. V dropped 1 base and J dropped 6; count of bases not matched to a gene: 16. This CDR3 has 19 residues. CDR3 nucleotide sequence: TGTGCCAGCAGCTTAGGTTCTGGACAGGGCCTGGGCCTACCCGGGGAGCTGTTTTTT. Its protein is CASSLGSGQGLGLPGELFF.

There are a few counts of this clonotype. The V gene is TRBV4-3, the J gene TRBJ1-5; the D is unclear. This CDR3 contains 16 residues. The V and J ends lost 0 bases and 0 bases respectively, with 9 bases between them. Per germline, CDR1 LGHNA and CDR2 YSLEER. The CDR3 region has the DNA TGCGCCAGCAGCCAAGAGGCGGGTTTTAGCAATCAGCCCCAGCATTTT. This codes for CASSQEAGFSNQPQHF.

The chain recombines TRBV18 with TRBJ2-1, with TRBD2 matching 8 bases. The length of the CDR3 is 15 residues. From germline, CDR1 is KGHSH and CDR2 LQKENI. The J segment lost 1 base and the V segment lost 2 bases, leaving 1 base of the junction unmatched. CDR3: CASSPAGGSYNEQFF. The CDR3 DNA sequence: TGTGCCAGCTCACCAGCGGGAGGTTCCTACAATGAGCAGTTCTTC.

This clonotype showed up just a few times. The chain links TRBV5-1 to TRBJ2-7; TRBD2 agrees at 7 bases. V lost 2 bases to trimming and J lost 4 bases; unmatched junction nucleotides: 6. Germline-derived CDR1 and CDR2 are SGHRS and YFSETQ. CDR3 length equals 14 residues. This CDR3 is CASSFGRRGYEQYF. CDR3 in DNA: TGCGCCAGCAGCTTCGGCAGGCGGGGGTACGAGCAGTACTTC. The complete variable domain, with remaining parts taken from reference TRBV5-1 and TRBJ2-7, reads KAGVTQTPRYLIKTRGQQVTLSCSPISGHRSVSWYQQTPGQGLQFLFEYFSETQRNKGNFPGRFSGRQFSNSRSEMNVSTLELGDSALYLCASSFGRRGYEQYFGPGTRLTVT.

This clonotype was counted only a few times. This rearrangement joins TRBV5-1 to TRBJ1-1; D unclear. Germline V gene sequence: CDR1 SGHRS, CDR2 YFSETQ. This CDR3 spans 14 amino acids. V lost 4 bases to trimming and J lost 4 bases, with 14 bases between them. The CDR3 nucleotides are TGCGCCAGCAGCACGGCAGCCCCAAGCACTGAAGCTTTCTTT. Its translation is CASSTAAPSTEAFF.

The genes are TRBV20-1 and TRBJ2-1; 9 bases align to TRBD2. Germline CDR1 and CDR2: DFQATT and SNEGSKA (reference sequence). The CDR3 length is 17 residues. The CDR3 DNA reads TGCAGCGCCCTCGGGGGGAGGATAGCGGGAGCCTACAATGAGCAGTTCTTC. It codes for CSALGGRIAGAYNEQFF.

The J gene is TRBJ2-1, the V gene TRBV7-9; D perhaps matches TRBD1 (7 bases). Germline CDR1 is SEHNR and CDR2 is FQNEAQ (reference sequence). This CDR3 comprises 15 residues. V was shortened by 2 bases and J by 2 bases, with 10 bases between the two germline ends. CDR3 nucleotides: TGTGCCAGCAGCTTACAGGGGGGACCCTACAATGAGCAGTTCTTC. As protein: CASSLQGGPYNEQFF.

V is TRBV4-1 and J is TRBJ2-2; D may be TRBD2 (6 bases). The V end was cut by 5 bases, the J end by 2 bases, with 18 bases between. Per the germline V gene, CDR1 is MGHRA and CDR2 is YSYEKL. This CDR3 contains 17 residues. The CDR3 DNA reads TGCGCCAGCAGCAACGCCGTAGCGGAGATAAACACCGGGGAGCTGTTTTTT. The encoded protein is CASSNAVAEINTGELFF.

This clonotype was counted between two and nine times. V and J are TRBV3-1 and TRBJ2-3; 7 positions agree with TRBD2. From germline, CDR1 is LGHDT and CDR2 YNNKEL (reference sequence). CDR3 size: 17 residues. V was clipped by 1 base and J by 2 bases; unmatched bases: 9. CDR3 in amino acids: CASSQVLLADPTDTQYF. CDR3 DNA: TGTGCCAGCAGCCAAGTCCTTCTAGCGGACCCCACAGATACGCAGTATTTT.

A note on this clonotype: A much larger clone lies a single base off, so this may be a read error. The rearrangement links TRBV7-2 to TRBJ2-5, with D hard to call. This CDR3 has 12 amino acids. Germline assignment: CDR1 SGHTA and CDR2 FQGNSA. Trimming left V 6 bases short and J 0 bases short, with 5 bases between. The CDR3 DNA sequence: TGTGCCAGCAGGCCAGACCAAGAGACCCAGTACTTC. This sequence encodes CASRPDQETQYF.

V and J are TRBV7-9 and TRBJ2-3; TRBD2 matches 16 bases. With V trimmed by 6 bases and J by 4 bases, 7 bases remained unmatched. Germline V gene sequence: CDR1 SEHNR, CDR2 FQNEAQ (reference sequence). The CDR3 sequence is 17 residues long. The CDR3 region has the DNA TGTGCCAGCAGACCCGGGACTAGCGGGAGGGCCTCAGATACGCAGTATTTT. Translation: CASRPGTSGRASDTQYF.

The V call is TRBV5-1, the J call TRBJ2-5, with 15 bases fitting TRBD2. The germline CDR1 and CDR2 sequences are SGHRS and YFSETQ. Losses at the gene ends were 4 bases for V and 5 bases for J; bases not matched to a gene: 12. This CDR3 spans 18 amino acids. CDR3 sequence reads: CASSRGLAGGEPLETQYF. CDR3 sequence (DNA): TGCGCCAGCAGCAGGGGACTAGCGGGAGGAGAACCTCTGGAGACCCAGTACTTC.

The chain combines TRBV4-2 with TRBJ2-5; D is unclear. Germline V CDR1 and CDR2: LGHNA, YNFKEQ. V lost 0 bases, J lost 1 base, and 9 bases lay in between. The length of the CDR3 is 15 residues. In DNA form, the CDR3 reads TGTGCCAGCAGCCAAGATGGTCCACCCCAAGAGACCCAGTACTTC. This sequence encodes CASSQDGPPQETQYF.

The chain combines TRBV5-6 with TRBJ2-7; the match to TRBD1 covers 7 bases. Germline V CDR1 and CDR2: SGHDT, YYEEEE. The CDR3 sequence is 13 residues long. V lost 3 bases, J lost 2 bases, and 2 bases stayed unmatched. The CDR3 reads CASSSTGAYEQYF. The CDR3 DNA follows: TGTGCCAGCAGCTCTACAGGGGCCTACGAGCAGTACTTC.

A few counts support this clonotype. The rearrangement links TRBV28 to TRBJ1-3; D gene unclear. This CDR3 has 14 amino acids. V dropped 6 bases and J dropped 0 bases, with 9 bases sitting between them. From germline, CDR1 is MDHEN and CDR2 SYDVKM. The CDR3 spells CASSRWGSGNTIYF. CDR3 coding DNA: TGTGCCAGCAGCCGTTGGGGCTCTGGAAACACCATATATTTT. Based on the CDR3 plus reference TRBV28 and TRBJ1-3, the full variable domain is DVKVTQSSRYLVKRTGEKVFLECVQDMDHENMFWYRQDPGLGLRLIYFSYDVKMKEKGDIPEGYSVSREKKERFSLILESASTNQTSMYLCASSRWGSGNTIYFGEGSWLTVV.

In this sample, this clonotype turned up a few times. V gene TRBV5-1 combines with J gene TRBJ2-3; D gene ambiguous. The germline V and J ends were trimmed by 4 bases and 0 bases, with 6 bases remaining between them. There are 13 residues in the CDR3. Germline V gives CDR1 SGHRS, CDR2 YFSETQ. This CDR3 is CASSIPSTDTQYF. In DNA, the CDR3 is TGCGCCAGCAGCATACCCAGCACAGATACGCAGTATTTT.

This clonotype was counted between two and nine times. This chain links TRBV6-5 with TRBJ2-1; no firm D call. In germline, CDR1 is MNHEY, CDR2 SVGAGI. The CDR3 has 15 amino acids. V was trimmed by 0 bases and J by 1 base, leaving 7 bases between them. CDR3 residues: CASSYSLGSYNEQFF. In DNA, the CDR3 is TGTGCCAGCAGTTACTCGCTAGGATCCTACAATGAGCAGTTCTTC.

This chain uses TRBV28 with TRBJ2-5; D remains unclear. The V end lost 8 bases, the J end lost 5 bases, and 9 bases lay between the germline ends. Germline CDR1 MDHEN, CDR2 SYDVKM. This CDR3 region has 11 residues. The CDR3 DNA sequence: TGTGCCAGCGTCTCAAGGGAGACCCAGTACTTC. Its protein product is CASVSRETQYF.

For this clonotype: A much more abundant neighbour one base away suggests this may be a read error. The rearrangement uses TRBV10-3 and TRBJ1-1; a weak D match, TRBD1 (6 bases). Germline V gene data show CDR1 as ENHRY and CDR2 as SYGVKD. The V end lost 10 bases, the J end lost 9 bases, and 27 bases lay between the germline ends. There are 15 residues in the CDR3. CDR3 DNA: TGTGCCACTTCGGACAGCGTTAAGACGGGGCGTAAAGCTTTCTTT. It specifies CATSDSVKTGRKAFF.

Only a few counts were recorded for this clonotype. The chain links TRBV29-1 to TRBJ2-1; D call uncertain. CDR1 and CDR2 (germline): SQVTM, ANQGSEA. The V end lost 8 bases, the J end lost 7 bases, and 15 bases lay between the germline ends. This CDR3 region has 12 residues. The CDR3 DNA is TGCAGCCTTAGTCCGGCGTCAAATGAGCAGTTCTTC. It specifies CSLSPASNEQFF.

This clonotype was found many times. The genes are TRBV7-9 and TRBJ1-5; 8 bases fit TRBD1. Germline assignment: CDR1 SEHNR and CDR2 FQNEAQ (reference sequence). With V trimmed by 5 bases and J by 10 bases, 7 bases remained unmatched. The CDR3 consists of 13 residues. The CDR3 loop reads CASSMDRASPQHF. The CDR3 region has the DNA TGTGCCAGCAGCATGGACAGGGCTAGCCCCCAGCATTTT.

In its sample, this clonotype was seen a few times. The V and J genes are TRBV20-1 and TRBJ1-2; perhaps TRBD1 as D (5 bases). This CDR3 comprises 12 residues. Germline-derived CDR1 and CDR2 are DFQATT and SNEGSKA (reference sequence). Trimming shortened V by 6 bases and J by 5 bases, and 13 bases separated the two germline ends. CDR3 loop: CSALSWGYGYTF. In DNA, the CDR3 is TGCAGTGCCTTATCCTGGGGGTATGGCTACACCTTC.

The chain recombines TRBV16 with TRBJ1-4, with TRBD1 matching 7 bases. This CDR3 is 16 amino acids long. Germline values: CDR1 KGHSY, CDR2 FQNENV. J gave up 3 bases and V 4 bases, and 8 bases lay outside the gene matches. DNA of the CDR3: TGTGCCAGCAGCCGACAGGGATCCGGTTCTAATGAAAAACTGTTTTTT. It is translated as CASSRQGSGSNEKLFF.

This rearrangement joins TRBV6-5 to TRBJ2-2; no reliable D call. Germline V gene lookup returns CDR1 MNHEY and CDR2 SVGAGI. This CDR3 contains 17 residues. V was shortened by 0 bases and J by 4 bases, with 15 bases between the two germline ends. CDR3 bases: TGTGCCAGCAGTTACTCGAGTTTCTCGGTTACCACCGGGGAGCTGTTTTTT. Amino acid sequence: CASSYSSFSVTTGELFF.

This clonotype was observed a handful of times. The gene calls are TRBV6-2 or TRBV6-3 and TRBJ2-2; the D gene could be TRBD1 or TRBD2 (5 bases each). CDR1 is MNHEY and CDR2 is SVGEGT in the germline V gene. The CDR3 extends over 14 amino acids. V was shortened by 9 bases and J by 4 bases, with 15 bases between the two germline ends. The CDR3 nucleotides are TGTGCCAGTCTTCGTGGGACGGCCACCGGGGAGCTGTTTTTT. It specifies CASLRGTATGELFF.

The chain has TRBV20-1 and TRBJ1-6, with D hard to call. The CDR3 sequence is 14 residues long. V lost 3 bases, J lost 7 bases, and 13 bases lay in between. The germline V gene encodes CDR1 DFQATT and CDR2 SNEGSKA (reference sequence). CDR3 loop: CSASVAFENSPLHF. As DNA, the CDR3 is TGCAGTGCTAGTGTGGCTTTTGAAAATTCACCCCTCCACTTT.